The clone carrying this TCR beta chain was observed many times. What it recognizes is unknown. The data were obtained in a study of T cells after yellow fever vaccination. The wider study: Fractions of low cell number were prepared using SMART-Seq v4 Ultra Low Input.

For TCR, cDNA came from 5'RACE template switching, which added a universal primer site and UMIs. TCRdb re-derived calls from the 5' RACE reads in MiXCR, one entry per CDR3 protein. This table holds under 500,000 distinct CDR3 sequences, under 20% found once. Trimming at V came to 3 bases and at J to 0 bases, leaving 5 bases not matched to a gene. Germline CDR1 SGHRS, CDR2 YFSETQ. The CDR3 has 16 residues. General study points: Subsequent to the booster, the majority of primary-vaccination clones reappeared (96% CD4, about 90% CD8). Contamination of FACS-sorted repertoires by abundant clonotypes from the bulk population could occur.

This sequence originates from a young man who received the YFV17D yellow fever vaccine. The V gene is TRBV5-1, the J gene TRBJ2-1, with TRBD2 matching over 8 bases. Material: PBMCs, obtained before the yellow fever booster vaccination. The CDR3 DNA sequence: TGCGCCAGCAGCTCAAACAGCGGGGGCTCCTACAATGAGCAGTTCTTC. It is translated as CASSSNSGGSYNEQFF. Full variable domain (outside the CDR3, taken from reference TRBV5-1 and TRBJ2-1): KAGVTQTPRYLIKTRGQQVTLSCSPISGHRSVSWYQQTPGQGLQFLFEYFSETQRNKGNFPGRFSGRQFSNSRSEMNVSTLELGDSALYLCASSSNSGGSYNEQFFGPGTRLTVL.